This T cell receptor (beta chain) originates from a study of HIV-infected patients and healthy controls. TCRdb used MiXCR to reprocess the 5' RACE reads, holding one entry per CDR3 protein. The table lists about 64,000 distinct CDR3 sequences, about 19% of them singletons. The CDR3 has 12 amino acids. Trimming removed 2 bases at V and 4 bases at J, with 2 bases between. Germline-derived CDR1 and CDR2 are MNHEY and SVGAGI. The origin of this receptor is a human donor in good health. This chain joins TRBV6-5 and TRBJ1-4; D gene uncertain. Material for sequencing was CD4+ T cells from blood. The CDR3 is CASSYSNEKLFF. The CDR3 DNA sequence: TGTGCCAGCAGTTACAGTAATGAAAAACTGTTTTTT.